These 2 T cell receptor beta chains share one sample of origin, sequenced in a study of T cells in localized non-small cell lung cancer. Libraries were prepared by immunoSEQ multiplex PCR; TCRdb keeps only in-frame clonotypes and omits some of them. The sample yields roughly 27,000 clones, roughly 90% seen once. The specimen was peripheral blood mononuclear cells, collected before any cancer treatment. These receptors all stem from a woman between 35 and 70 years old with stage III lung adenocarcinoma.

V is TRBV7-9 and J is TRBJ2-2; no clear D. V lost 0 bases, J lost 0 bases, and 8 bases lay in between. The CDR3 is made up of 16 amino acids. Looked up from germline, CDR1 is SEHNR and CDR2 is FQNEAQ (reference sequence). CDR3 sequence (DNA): TGTGCCAGCAGCTTAGCGGTAGCCTCGAACACCGGGGAGCTGTTTTTT. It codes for CASSLAVASNTGELFF.

This chain's CDR3 is CASSPLPGEVTDTQYF. CDR3 in DNA: TGTGCCAGCTCACCACTTCCGGGAGAGGTCACAGATACGCAGTATTTT. The J gene is TRBJ2-3, the V gene TRBV18, with D possibly matching TRBD2 (6 bases). The CDR3 has 16 residues. Germline lookup yields CDR1 KGHSH and CDR2 LQKENI. With 1 base removed from V and 2 bases from J, the gap between germline ends came to 13 bases.